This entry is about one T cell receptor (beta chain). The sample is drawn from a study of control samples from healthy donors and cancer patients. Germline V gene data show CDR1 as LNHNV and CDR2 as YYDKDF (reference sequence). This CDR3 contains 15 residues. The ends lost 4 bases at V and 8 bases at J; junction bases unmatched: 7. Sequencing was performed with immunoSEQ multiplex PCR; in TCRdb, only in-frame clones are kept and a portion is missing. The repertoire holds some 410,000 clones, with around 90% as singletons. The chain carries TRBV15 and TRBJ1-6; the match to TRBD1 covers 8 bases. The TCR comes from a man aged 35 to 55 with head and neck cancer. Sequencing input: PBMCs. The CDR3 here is CATSTADRAHSPLHF. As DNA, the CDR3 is TGTGCCACCAGCACAGCGGACAGGGCTCATTCACCCCTCCACTTT.